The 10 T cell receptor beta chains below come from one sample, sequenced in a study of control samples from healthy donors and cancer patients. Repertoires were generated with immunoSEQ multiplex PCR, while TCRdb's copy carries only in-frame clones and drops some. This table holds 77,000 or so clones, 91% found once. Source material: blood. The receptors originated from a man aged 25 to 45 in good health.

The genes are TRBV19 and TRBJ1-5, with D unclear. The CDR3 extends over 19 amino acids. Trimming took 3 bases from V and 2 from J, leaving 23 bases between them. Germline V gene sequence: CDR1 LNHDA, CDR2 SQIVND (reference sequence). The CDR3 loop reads CASSIPPGTIGLGNQPQHF. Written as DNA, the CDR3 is TGTGCCAGTAGTATCCCCCCGGGAACCATCGGTCTTGGCAATCAGCCCCAGCATTTT.

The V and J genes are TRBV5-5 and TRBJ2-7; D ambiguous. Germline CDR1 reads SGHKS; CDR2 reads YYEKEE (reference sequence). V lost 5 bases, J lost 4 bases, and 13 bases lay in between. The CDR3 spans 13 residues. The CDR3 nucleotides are TGTGCCAGCAGGACTGACTCGGGTTACGAGCAGTACTTC. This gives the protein CASRTDSGYEQYF.

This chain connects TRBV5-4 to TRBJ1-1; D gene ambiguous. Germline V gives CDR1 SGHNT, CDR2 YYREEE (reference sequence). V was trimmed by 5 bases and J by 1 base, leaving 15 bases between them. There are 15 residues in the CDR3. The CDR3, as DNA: TGTGCCAGCAGATCGCCGGGCCCCGGGAACACTGAAGCTTTCTTT. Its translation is CASRSPGPGNTEAFF.

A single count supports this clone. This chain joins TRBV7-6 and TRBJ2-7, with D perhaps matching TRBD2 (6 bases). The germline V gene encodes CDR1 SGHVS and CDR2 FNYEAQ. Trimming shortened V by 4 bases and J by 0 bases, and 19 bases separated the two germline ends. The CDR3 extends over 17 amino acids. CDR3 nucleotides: TGTGCCAGCAGCTCAAAACCCGGGACTTCAAGCTCCTACGAGCAGTACTTC. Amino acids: CASSSKPGTSSSYEQYF.

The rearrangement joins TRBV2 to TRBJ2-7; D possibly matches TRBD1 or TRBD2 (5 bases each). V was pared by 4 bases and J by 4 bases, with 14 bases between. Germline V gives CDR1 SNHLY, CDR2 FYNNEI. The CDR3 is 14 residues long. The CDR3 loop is CASSGRDRGYEQYF. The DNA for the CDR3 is TGTGCCAGCAGTGGCCGTGACAGAGGGTACGAGCAGTACTTC.

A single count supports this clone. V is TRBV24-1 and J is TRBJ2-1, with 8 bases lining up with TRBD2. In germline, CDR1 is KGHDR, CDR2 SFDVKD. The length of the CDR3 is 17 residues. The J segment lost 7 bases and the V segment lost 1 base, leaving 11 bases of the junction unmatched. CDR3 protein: CATSDFGREDFSNEQFF. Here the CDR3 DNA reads TGTGCCACCAGTGATTTCGGGCGGGAGGATTTCAGTAATGAGCAGTTCTTC.

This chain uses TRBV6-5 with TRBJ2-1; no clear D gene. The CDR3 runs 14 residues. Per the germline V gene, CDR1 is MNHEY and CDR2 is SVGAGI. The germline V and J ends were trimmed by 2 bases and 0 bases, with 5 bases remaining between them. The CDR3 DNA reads TGTGCCAGCAGTTACAACCCCTCCTACAATGAGCAGTTCTTC. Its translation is CASSYNPSYNEQFF.

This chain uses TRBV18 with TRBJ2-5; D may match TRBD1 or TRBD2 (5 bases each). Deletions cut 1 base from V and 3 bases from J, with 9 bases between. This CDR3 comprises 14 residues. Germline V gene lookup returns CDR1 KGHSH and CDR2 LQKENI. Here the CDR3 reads CASSPLGEKETQYF. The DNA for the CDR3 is TGTGCCAGCTCACCACTGGGGGAGAAAGAGACCCAGTACTTC.

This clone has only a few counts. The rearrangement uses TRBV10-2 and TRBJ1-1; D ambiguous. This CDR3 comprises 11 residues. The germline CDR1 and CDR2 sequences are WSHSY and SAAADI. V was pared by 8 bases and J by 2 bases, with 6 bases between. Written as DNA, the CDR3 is TGCGCCAGCCGCGATAACACTGAAGCTTTCTTT. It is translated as CASRDNTEAFF.

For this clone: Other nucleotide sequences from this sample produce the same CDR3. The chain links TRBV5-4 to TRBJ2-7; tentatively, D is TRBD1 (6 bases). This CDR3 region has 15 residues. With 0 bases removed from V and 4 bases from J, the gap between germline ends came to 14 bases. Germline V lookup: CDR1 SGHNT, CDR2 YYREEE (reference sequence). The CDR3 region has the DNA TGTGCCAGCAGCTTGGACACAGGGCCATCTTACGAGCAGTACTTC. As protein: CASSLDTGPSYEQYF. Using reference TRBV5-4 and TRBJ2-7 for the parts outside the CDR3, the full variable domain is ETGVTQSPTHLIKTRGQQVTLRCSSQSGHNTVSWYQQALGQGPQFIFQYYREEENGRGNFPPRFSGLQFPNYSSELNVNALELDDSALYLCASSLDTGPSYEQYFGPGTRLTVT.